A single sample is the source of the 18 T cell receptor beta chains below, sequenced in a study of T cell changes during pregnancy in multiple sclerosis. The method was immunoSEQ multiplex PCR; TCRdb's version includes in-frame clones alone and lacks a portion of them. Of under 85,000 clones in the sample, roughly 94% are singletons; the top ten hold about 0.5%. The specimen comprised peripheral blood, sampled in the third trimester of pregnancy. The receptors were gathered from a female donor with multiple sclerosis, enrolled in a pregnancy study.

This rearrangement joins TRBV18 to TRBJ1-5; 8 nucleotides agree with TRBD1. Unmatched junction bases numbered 6, after V lost 4 bases and J lost 7 bases. The CDR3 length is 14 residues. Germline assignment: CDR1 KGHSH and CDR2 LQKENI. The CDR3 loop is CASSQDRVWQPQHF. The CDR3 coding sequence is TGTGCCAGCTCACAGGACAGGGTCTGGCAGCCCCAGCATTTT. Drawing the rest from reference TRBV18 and TRBJ1-5, the complete variable domain is NAGVMQNPRHLVRRRGQEARLRCSPMKGHSHVYWYRQLPEEGLKFMVYLQKENIIDESGMPKERFSAEFPKEGPSILRIQQVVRGDSAAYFCASSQDRVWQPQHFGDGTRLSIL.

The chain has TRBV6-1 and TRBJ2-3; 10 bases align to TRBD2. CDR1 and CDR2 (germline): MNHNS, SASEGT. V was clipped by 0 bases and J by 6 bases; unmatched bases: 9. This CDR3 is built from 17 residues. The CDR3 DNA follows: TGTGCCAGCAGTGAAGCCCCACTAGCGGGGAAACTGGATACGCAGTATTTT. Translated: CASSEAPLAGKLDTQYF.

The V gene is TRBV7-9, the J gene TRBJ1-2; TRBD1 is a possible D gene (5 bases). The germline V gene has CDR1 SEHNR and CDR2 FQNEAQ (reference sequence). V was pared by 5 bases and J by 0 bases, with 16 bases between. This CDR3 spans 16 amino acids. This CDR3 reads CASSPQWGGANYGYTF. DNA for the CDR3: TGTGCCAGCAGCCCGCAGTGGGGGGGAGCTAACTATGGCTACACCTTC.

The chain employs TRBV2 and TRBJ2-2, with D possibly being TRBD2 (6 bases). The CDR3 contains 15 residues. Germline CDR1 reads SNHLY; CDR2 reads FYNNEI. Deletions cut 7 bases from V and 4 bases from J, with 16 bases between. This CDR3 reads CASTSVAGSTGELFF. In DNA, the CDR3 is TGTGCCAGCACCTCAGTCGCCGGGAGCACCGGGGAGCTGTTTTTT.

The V gene is TRBV14, the J gene TRBJ2-1; 11 nucleotides agree with TRBD2. This CDR3 contains 16 residues. CDR1 and CDR2 from the germline V gene are SGHDN and FVKESK. V trimming: 4 bases; J trimming: 6 bases; junction bases outside the gene matches: 8. The chain's CDR3 is CASSPLAGGPINEQFF. In DNA form, the CDR3 reads TGTGCCAGCAGCCCATTAGCGGGGGGGCCGATCAATGAGCAGTTCTTC.

The rearrangement links TRBV28 to TRBJ2-1, with TRBD2 matching 10 bases. Germline CDR1 is MDHEN and CDR2 is SYDVKM. CDR3 size: 17 residues. V trimming: 5 bases; J trimming: 4 bases; junction bases outside the gene matches: 11. The CDR3 region is CASSPLGERGGYNEQFF. The CDR3, as DNA: TGTGCCAGCAGTCCGCTTGGGGAGCGGGGGGGTTACAATGAGCAGTTCTTC.

The rearrangement uses TRBV21-1 and TRBJ2-1; no DNA check was done on the table's D call, TRBD1. TRBV21-1 is a known pseudogene. The CDR3 length is 21 residues. CDR3 bases: TGTGCCAGCAGCCGCATGATAGACACCGGCCCCGCCAGGCCTCGTTACAATGAGCAGTTCTTC. Residues: CASSRMIDTGPARPRYNEQFF.

V is TRBV5-1 and J is TRBJ1-2; 8 bases map to TRBD1. Germline CDR1 reads SGHRS; CDR2 reads YFSETQ. V shed 6 bases, J shed 2 bases, and the junction held 9 bases outside the gene matches. The CDR3 covers 15 residues. CDR3 sequence: CASTKSGTGNYGYTF. In DNA form, the CDR3 reads TGCGCCAGCACTAAAAGTGGGACAGGAAACTATGGCTACACCTTC.

This CDR3 reads CASSDYRGPNYGYTF. As DNA, the CDR3 is TGTGCCAGCAGTGACTACAGGGGCCCTAACTATGGCTACACCTTC. This chain joins TRBV2 and TRBJ1-2; 7 positions agree with TRBD1. Trimming at V came to 3 bases and at J to 0 bases, leaving 4 bases not matched to a gene. Germline CDR1 SNHLY, CDR2 FYNNEI. This CDR3 region has 15 residues.

The chain uses TRBV7-9 and TRBJ2-2; 8 bases align to TRBD1. Germline values: CDR1 SEHNR, CDR2 FQNEAQ (reference sequence). This CDR3 is 15 amino acids long. After removal of 5 bases from V and 6 bases from J, the junction contained 8 bases not matched to a gene. The DNA of the CDR3 is TGTGCCAGCAGCCAGAGGGTACAGGGGGCCGGGGAGCTGTTTTTT. Translation: CASSQRVQGAGELFF.

This rearrangement joins TRBV7-7 to TRBJ2-1, with TRBD2 matching over 8 bases. J was trimmed by 0 bases and V by 0 bases; bases with no gene match: 10. The CDR3 is made up of 19 amino acids. The germline V gene has CDR1 SSHAT and CDR2 FNYEAQ (reference sequence). As DNA, the CDR3 is TGTGCCAGCAGCTTAGCGCTAGGGGTAGCGGGGAGCTCCTACAATGAGCAGTTCTTC. Translated, it gives CASSLALGVAGSSYNEQFF.

By sample fraction, this clone is medium-sized. CDR3 region: CASSLGAASGGLNTGELFF. CDR3 bases: TGTGCCAGCAGCCTGGGGGCTGCTAGCGGGGGGCTTAACACCGGGGAGCTGTTTTTT. The chain has TRBV4-2 and TRBJ2-2; 11 bases agree with TRBD2. Germline V lookup: CDR1 LGHNA, CDR2 YNFKEQ. The CDR3 contains 19 residues. The ends lost 4 bases at V and 2 bases at J; junction bases unmatched: 12.

V and J are TRBV7-3 and TRBJ2-2; TRBD1 aligns across 7 bases. After removal of 5 bases from V and 4 bases from J, the junction contained 10 bases not matched to a gene. The CDR3 has 16 residues. Germline values: CDR1 SGHTA, CDR2 FQGTGA. The CDR3 here is CASSLTGTAFTGELFF. In DNA, the CDR3 is TGTGCCAGCAGCCTCACCGGGACAGCTTTCACCGGGGAGCTGTTTTTT.

About this clone itself: A read error may produce the germline difference seen at one junction end. V is TRBV20-1 and J is TRBJ2-7, with D unclear. Germline loops: CDR1 DFQATT, CDR2 SNEGSKA (reference sequence). This CDR3 has 11 residues. The CDR3 DNA reads TGCAGTGCTAGAGATCCCGGGTACACGCACTTC. This encodes CSARDPGYTHF.

V and J are TRBV19 and TRBJ2-1; 8 positions agree with TRBD2. CDR1 is LNHDA and CDR2 is SQIVND in the germline V gene (reference sequence). The V segment lost 2 bases and the J segment 3 bases; nucleotides outside the gene matches: 3. The length of the CDR3 is 15 residues. The CDR3: CASSIPGGRYNEQFF. CDR3 coding DNA: TGTGCCAGTAGTATACCGGGGGGGCGCTACAATGAGCAGTTCTTC.

The J gene is TRBJ1-1, the V gene TRBV5-5; 9 positions match TRBD1. V was clipped by 2 bases and J by 4 bases; unmatched bases: 12. The length of the CDR3 is 17 residues. Germline CDR1 and CDR2: SGHKS and YYEKEE (reference sequence). CDR3 amino acids: CASSLEGQGLLATEAFF. For the CDR3, the DNA is TGTGCCAGCAGCTTAGAGGGACAGGGTTTGTTGGCCACTGAAGCTTTCTTT. Full variable domain (outside the CDR3, taken from reference TRBV5-5 and TRBJ1-1): DAGVTQSPTHLIKTRGQQVTLRCSPISGHKSVSWYQQVLGQGPQFIFQYYEKEERGRGNFPDRFSARQFPNYSSELNVNALLLGDSALYLCASSLEGQGLLATEAFFGQGTRLTVV.

The gene calls are TRBV6-5 and TRBJ2-7; a weak D match, TRBD1 (6 bases). This CDR3 region has 13 residues. Trimming shortened V by 6 bases and J by 6 bases, and 15 bases separated the two germline ends. CDR1 is MNHEY and CDR2 is SVGAGI in the germline V gene. The CDR3 DNA reads as TGTGCCAGCAGCCGCGAACAGGGACGCGAGCAGTACTTC. Encoded protein: CASSREQGREQYF.

The rearrangement joins TRBV5-1 to TRBJ1-6; D unresolved. Looked up from germline, CDR1 is SGHRS and CDR2 is YFSETQ. V dropped 4 bases and J dropped 0 bases, with 11 bases sitting between them. This CDR3 is 16 amino acids long. The CDR3 spells CASSAQVSSYNSPLHF. DNA of the CDR3: TGCGCCAGCAGCGCCCAAGTGAGCTCCTATAATTCACCCCTCCACTTT.